These 4 T cell receptor beta chains were all obtained from the same sample, sequenced in a study of regulatory T cells in long-lasting Graves disease. Building of the TCR beta libraries involved iRepertoire HTBI primers and Arm-PCR of CDR3 regions. TCRdb re-called the multiplex PCR reads with MiXCR, one entry per CDR3 protein. There are about 460,000 distinct CDR3 sequences in the sample; roughly 22% occur only once, and around 13% lies in the top ten. The time point: persistent/refractory GD, antithyroid drugs over 5 years with positive TRAb. Isolated PBMC RNA provided the starting material for the TCR library. The sequencing here drew on peripheral blood mononuclear cells (PBMCs), taken when the disease was refractory, from a patient treated with antithyroid drugs. These receptors originate from a female donor with Graves disease.

This clonotype has just a few counts. The rearrangement joins TRBV2 to TRBJ2-2; TRBD2 aligns across 8 bases. The CDR3 has 16 residues. V was clipped by 4 bases and J by 5 bases; unmatched bases: 9. Germline V CDR1 and CDR2: SNHLY, FYNNEI. The chain's CDR3 is CASSGFRGGGTGELFF. DNA for the CDR3: TGTGCCAGCAGTGGATTCCGGGGGGGAGGAACCGGGGAGCTGTTTTTT. The variable domain in full, with the rest retrieved from reference TRBV2 and TRBJ2-2, is EPEVTQTPSHQVTQMGQEVILRCVPISNHLYFYWYRQILGQKVEFLVSFYNNEISEKSEIFDDQFSVERPDGSNFTLKIRSTKLEDSAMYFCASSGFRGGGTGELFFGEGSRLTVL.

In this sample, this clonotype turned up a few times. V is TRBV7-9 and J is TRBJ1-1; maybe TRBD1 (5 bases). This CDR3 contains 12 residues. Trimming shortened V by 5 bases and J by 7 bases, and 11 bases separated the two germline ends. Per germline, CDR1 SEHNR and CDR2 FQNEAQ (reference sequence). The DNA of the CDR3 is TGTGCCAGCAGCCCTCAGGGCGATGAAGCTTTCTTT. Translation: CASSPQGDEAFF. The whole variable domain, remainder taken from reference TRBV7-9 and TRBJ1-1, is DTGVSQNPRHKITKRGQNVTFRCDPISEHNRLYWYRQTLGQGPEFLTYFQNEAQLEKSRLLSDRFSAERPKGSFSTLEIQRTEQGDSAMYLCASSPQGDEAFFGQGTRLTVV.

This clonotype was seen only a few times. CDR3 sequence: CASSYPQVQDTEAFF. In DNA, the CDR3 is TGTGCCAGCAGTTACCCACAGGTCCAGGACACTGAAGCTTTCTTT. The rearrangement uses TRBV6-5 and TRBJ1-1, with D perhaps TRBD1 (5 bases). The CDR3 is 15 residues long. Germline CDR1 and CDR2: MNHEY and SVGAGI. V was clipped by 2 bases and J by 3 bases, with 13 bases between them.

V gene TRBV7-6 combines with J gene TRBJ2-5, with 7 nucleotides matching TRBD1. CDR1 SGHVS and CDR2 FNYEAQ come from the germline V gene. V gave up 5 bases and J gave up 1 base; unmatched junction bases: 4. The CDR3 length is 14 residues. Written as DNA, the CDR3 is TGTGCCAGCAGCGCCACAGGGGTCCAAGAGACCCAGTACTTC. Translated, it gives CASSATGVQETQYF.